The clone carrying this T cell receptor beta chain was observed a few times. This sample is part of a study of regulatory T cells in long-lasting Graves disease. Time point noted: newly diagnosed GD, antithyroid drugs for less than 3 months. Extracted RNA from PBMCs served as the source of the TCR library. Patients met American Thyroid Association criteria for Graves' disease. The V and J ends lost 10 bases and 6 bases respectively, with 7 bases between them. This CDR3 is built from 10 residues. Germline lookup yields CDR1 SEHNR and CDR2 FQNEAQ (reference sequence). According to the study, TCR beta libraries were built with iRepertoire HTBI primers and CDR3-region Arm-PCR. One entry per CDR3 protein results from TCRdb running MiXCR on the multiplex PCR reads. The data contain hundreds of thousands of distinct CDR3 sequences, 15% to 20% of them seen just once; the ten biggest clones take up around 11%.

These data are also associated with another study on T cells in Graves' hyperthyroidism and ophthalmopathy. This second study says: The study used the HTBI primer set for a first-round RT-PCR of the TCR CDR3.

The TCR comes from a man between 18 and 35 years old with Graves disease. The chain carries TRBV7-9 and TRBJ2-1; D is unresolved. Specimen: peripheral blood mononuclear cells (PBMCs), collected at new diagnosis, from a patient treated with antithyroid drugs. CDR3 sequence reads: CATEFNEQFF. The CDR3 DNA follows: TGTGCCACAGAATTCAATGAGCAGTTCTTC.